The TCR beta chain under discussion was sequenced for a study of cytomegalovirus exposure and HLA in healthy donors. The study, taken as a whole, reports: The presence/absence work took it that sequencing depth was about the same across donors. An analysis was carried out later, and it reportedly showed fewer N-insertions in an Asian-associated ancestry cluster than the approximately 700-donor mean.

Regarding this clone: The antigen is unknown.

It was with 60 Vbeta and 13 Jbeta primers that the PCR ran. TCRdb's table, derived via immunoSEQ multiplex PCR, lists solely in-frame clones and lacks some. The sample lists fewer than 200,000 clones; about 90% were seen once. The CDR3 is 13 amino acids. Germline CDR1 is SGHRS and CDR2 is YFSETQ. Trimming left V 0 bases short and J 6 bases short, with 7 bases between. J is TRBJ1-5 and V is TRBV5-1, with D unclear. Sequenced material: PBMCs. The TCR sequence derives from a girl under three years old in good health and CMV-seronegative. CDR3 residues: CASSLDGVQPQHF. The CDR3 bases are TGCGCCAGCAGCTTGGACGGGGTTCAGCCCCAGCATTTT.